The 5 T cell receptor beta chains listed next were all sequenced from one sample in a study of T cell repertoires in cytomegalovirus infection (dated by TCRdb to the late 2010s). No cognate antigen is known for these TCRs. Sequencing was performed on an Illumina HiSeq 1500. TCRdb reprocessing: public reads trimmed at Q25 with fastp, clones called with MiXCR, in-frame beta chains kept. Rows are unified per CDR3 protein, each entry keeping the most common DNA and genes. This sample has roughly 150,000 distinct CDR3 sequences in its table, and about 20% of those were observed once. The top ten hold roughly 25% of the sample. What this sample's treatment or condition label stands for: in vitro stimulation with specific CMV peptide epitopes to enrich CMV-specific T cells. The specimen was CD8+ T cells from cultured PBMCs, collected from culture after CMV antigen stimulation. Receptor source: a human donor in good health (CMV status not recorded). Some clones in this sample may be carry-over from other donors' samples.

The rearrangement joins TRBV11-2 to TRBJ2-3; maybe TRBD1 (5 bases). The CDR3 consists of 13 residues. Germline values: CDR1 SGHAT, CDR2 FQNNGV. Trimming stripped 5 bases from V and 4 bases from J, with 10 bases between. DNA of the CDR3: TGTGCCAGCAGCGTAGGACACGCAGATACGCAGTATTTT. Encoded protein: CASSVGHADTQYF.

The chain links TRBV9 to TRBJ2-3; D gene uncertain. The V end was cut by 4 bases, the J end by 1 base, with 13 bases between. The CDR3 contains 15 residues. Germline assignment: CDR1 SGDLS and CDR2 YYNGEE. The CDR3 region has the DNA TGTGCCAGCAGCCCTAGGACGGAACGCACAGATACGCAGTATTTT. Its protein product is CASSPRTERTDTQYF.

The chain joins TRBV7-2 to TRBJ2-6, with no clear D. Trimming removed 8 bases from V and 0 bases from J, with 8 bases in between. The CDR3 runs 14 residues. The germline gives CDR1 SGHTA, CDR2 FQGNSA. The CDR3 reads CASPRFSGANVLTF. CDR3 nucleotides: TGTGCCAGCCCACGGTTCTCTGGGGCCAACGTCCTGACTTTC.

This chain connects TRBV7-2 to TRBJ2-7; no definite D call. The CDR3 runs 13 residues. V lost 1 base and J 5 bases, leaving 9 bases between the germline ends. In germline, CDR1 is SGHTA, CDR2 FQGNSA. CDR3 in amino acids: CASSLGVAHEQYF. CDR3 coding DNA: TGTGCCAGCAGCTTAGGGGTAGCCCACGAGCAGTACTTC.

The CDR3, as DNA: TGTGCCACCTCCGAAGAGGGAATTTACTATGGCTACACCTTC. Residues: CATSEEGIYYGYTF. This chain connects TRBV7-9 to TRBJ1-2; no firm D call. Germline CDR1 reads SEHNR; CDR2 reads FQNEAQ (reference sequence). The CDR3 length is 14 residues. Trimming removed 10 bases at V and 3 bases at J, with 18 bases between. The full variable domain, with the rest looked up from reference TRBV7-9 and TRBJ1-2, is DTGVSQNPRHKITKRGQNVTFRCDPISEHNRLYWYRQTLGQGPEFLTYFQNEAQLEKSRLLSDRFSAERPKGSFSTLEIQRTEQGDSAMYLCATSEEGIYYGYTFGSGTRLTVV.